The next 16 T cell receptor beta chains were all read from a single sample in a study of blood T cell repertoires in COVID-19 (dated by TCRdb to the early 2020s). The receptor library was made with the immunoSEQ multiplex PCR assay. The clones in this table, taken by TCRdb from immuneACCESS, are in-frame only. Not every clone is retained; where verified, under half of the shortfall comes from an unresolved V gene, and the cause of the rest is unknown. This sample gives approximately 210,000 clones in total; over 80% of them show up just once. The ten largest clones take up roughly 5% of the sample. The specimen was peripheral blood. These receptors all stem from a human donor in a cohort sampled during active COVID-19.

This chain uses TRBV3-1 (or the pseudogene TRBV3-2) with TRBJ1-1; possible D gene TRBD1, 5 bases. CDR1 and CDR2 (germline): LGHDT, YNNKEL (reference sequence). V gave up 4 bases and J gave up 5 bases, with 11 bases separating them. This CDR3 comprises 13 residues. The CDR3 is CASSLSRVTEAFF. The CDR3 DNA reads TGTGCCAGCAGCCTTTCCAGGGTTACTGAAGCTTTCTTT.

This chain joins TRBV27 and TRBJ2-7; 10 bases agree with TRBD1. Trimming cost V 4 bases and J 8 bases; bases outside gene matches: 11. CDR1 MNHEY and CDR2 SMNVEV come from the germline V gene (reference sequence). CDR3 size: 15 residues. The CDR3 sequence is CASSSSGTGDHQQYF. Written as DNA, the CDR3 is TGTGCCAGCAGTTCCTCCGGGACAGGGGACCATCAGCAGTACTTC.

The CDR3 spells CASSSGNTIYF. The CDR3 nucleotides are TGTGCCAGCAGCTCAGGAAACACCATATATTTT. The chain is built from TRBV7-2 and TRBJ1-3; no clear D. The CDR3 has 11 residues. V was clipped by 4 bases and J by 4 bases, with 2 bases between them. Germline V gene data show CDR1 as SGHTA and CDR2 as FQGNSA. Filled out from reference TRBV7-2 and TRBJ1-3, the complete variable domain reads GAGVSQSPSNKVTEKGKDVELRCDPISGHTALYWYRQSLGQGLEFLIYFQGNSAPDKSGLPSDRFSAERTGGSVSTLTIQRTQQEDSAVYLCASSSGNTIYFGEGSWLTVV.

This chain joins TRBV18 and TRBJ1-1; TRBD1 is a possible D gene (5 bases). Trimming left V 3 bases short and J 6 bases short, with 14 bases between. Looked up from germline, CDR1 is KGHSH and CDR2 is LQKENI. The CDR3 has 14 amino acids. The CDR3: CASSPSLAQAEAFF. For the CDR3, the DNA is TGTGCCAGCTCACCTAGCCTGGCACAGGCTGAAGCTTTCTTT.

The chain uses TRBV6-2 or TRBV6-3 and TRBJ1-2; 7 nucleotides agree with TRBD1. Germline values: CDR1 MNHEY, CDR2 SVGEGT. Losses at the gene ends were 2 bases for V and 8 bases for J; bases not matched to a gene: 11. The CDR3 covers 15 residues. The CDR3 loop reads CASSYKGAYLFGYTF. The CDR3 nucleotides are TGTGCCAGCAGTTACAAGGGGGCATACCTATTCGGCTACACCTTC.

The gene calls are TRBV6-5 and TRBJ1-1, with a tentative D call TRBD1 (5 bases). V was pared by 6 bases and J by 9 bases, with 20 bases between. The CDR3 runs to 14 residues. Germline assignment: CDR1 MNHEY and CDR2 SVGAGI. The CDR3 loop reads CASSPVAGPTQAFF. CDR3 coding DNA: TGTGCCAGCAGCCCGGTGGCGGGACCGACGCAAGCTTTCTTT.

The rearrangement uses TRBV5-1 and TRBJ1-4; 7 bases match TRBD1. V trimming: 3 bases; J trimming: 8 bases; junction bases outside the gene matches: 10. Germline loops: CDR1 SGHRS, CDR2 YFSETQ. The CDR3 consists of 15 residues. CDR3 protein: CASSSPDRVGEKLFF. CDR3 nucleotides: TGCGCCAGCAGCTCGCCCGACAGGGTAGGAGAAAAACTGTTTTTT.

The chain links TRBV5-1 to TRBJ2-7, with D maybe TRBD2 (5 bases). In germline, CDR1 is SGHRS, CDR2 YFSETQ. Trimming stripped 1 base from V and 0 bases from J, with 14 bases between. The CDR3 extends over 16 amino acids. CDR3 DNA sequence: TGCGCCAGCAGCTTGAGTGAGAGGGCCATCTCCTACGAGCAGTACTTC. Translation: CASSLSERAISYEQYF. Drawing the rest from reference TRBV5-1 and TRBJ2-7, the complete variable domain is KAGVTQTPRYLIKTRGQQVTLSCSPISGHRSVSWYQQTPGQGLQFLFEYFSETQRNKGNFPGRFSGRQFSNSRSEMNVSTLELGDSALYLCASSLSERAISYEQYFGPGTRLTVT.

By share, this clone ranks as medium-sized. The V call is TRBV25-1, the J call TRBJ1-1; weak D call: TRBD1 (6 bases). The CDR3 sequence is 15 residues long. CDR1 is MGHDK, CDR2 SYGVNS, per germline. Between the trimmed V and J ends, which lost 5 bases and 3 bases, there was a span of 16 bases. The CDR3 region is CASSPNQGRDTEAFF. The CDR3 DNA reads TGTGCCAGCAGTCCCAACCAGGGGCGCGACACTGAAGCTTTCTTT.

This chain connects TRBV6-5 to TRBJ2-3, with 10 bases lining up with TRBD2. V lost 6 bases and J lost 4; bases outside the gene matches: 4. From germline, CDR1 is MNHEY and CDR2 SVGAGI. This CDR3 spans 14 amino acids. The CDR3 bases are TGTGCCAGCAGCTCTAGCGGGAGATCAGATACGCAGTATTTT. Protein product: CASSSSGRSDTQYF.

The chain's CDR3 is CASRGLGGVNTEAFF. CDR3 DNA sequence: TGTGCCAGCAGGGGGCTTGGGGGGGTGAACACTGAAGCTTTCTTT. The chain recombines TRBV28 with TRBJ1-1; the D gene is possibly TRBD1 (5 bases). Trimming shortened V by 6 bases and J by 0 bases, and 14 bases separated the two germline ends. CDR3 size: 15 residues. Germline V gene lookup returns CDR1 MDHEN and CDR2 SYDVKM.

The chain couples TRBV6-6 to TRBJ2-3; D perhaps matches TRBD1 (5 bases). Germline V gene lookup returns CDR1 MNHNY and CDR2 SVGAGI (reference sequence). This CDR3 comprises 11 residues. Here the CDR3 DNA reads TGTGCGAGTGAAGGGGCAGATACGCAGTATTTT. This translates into CASEGADTQYF.

The genes are TRBV27 and TRBJ2-7, with D possibly TRBD2 on 6 matching bases. With 2 bases removed from V and 2 bases from J, the gap between germline ends came to 10 bases. This CDR3 has 14 residues. The V gene's germline CDR1 is MNHEY and CDR2 SMNVEV (reference sequence). In nucleotides, the CDR3 is TGTGCCAGCAGTTTAGGGGGGAGTACCTACGAGCAGTACTTC. This encodes CASSLGGSTYEQYF.

With regard to this clone: In the same sample, other DNA sequences code for this CDR3. The rearrangement uses TRBV27 and TRBJ2-1, with D possibly being TRBD1 (6 bases). The CDR3 consists of 14 residues. Trimming pared 6 bases from V and 8 bases from J, leaving 17 bases between. Looked up from germline, CDR1 is MNHEY and CDR2 is SMNVEV (reference sequence). CDR3 in amino acids: CASSLRDGGDEQFF. The CDR3 DNA follows: TGTGCCAGCAGCCTAAGGGATGGGGGCGATGAGCAGTTCTTC.

The chain combines TRBV28 with TRBJ2-1; 11 bases agree with TRBD1. CDR1 is MDHEN, CDR2 SYDVKM, per germline. Unmatched junction bases numbered 5, after V lost 4 bases and J lost 6 bases. This CDR3 has 15 residues. CDR3 in amino acids: CASSSWGQGGNEQFF. The CDR3 DNA follows: TGTGCCAGCAGTTCCTGGGGACAGGGGGGCAATGAGCAGTTCTTC.

DNA of the CDR3: TGTGCCAGCTCACCAGGTATGGGACAGGGGTGGACTGAAGCTTTCTTT. Its protein is CASSPGMGQGWTEAFF. The chain joins TRBV18 to TRBJ1-1; 10 nucleotides match TRBD1. The CDR3 contains 16 residues. The trim removed 2 bases at V and 5 bases at J, leaving 8 bases unmatched. The germline CDR1 and CDR2 sequences are KGHSH and LQKENI.